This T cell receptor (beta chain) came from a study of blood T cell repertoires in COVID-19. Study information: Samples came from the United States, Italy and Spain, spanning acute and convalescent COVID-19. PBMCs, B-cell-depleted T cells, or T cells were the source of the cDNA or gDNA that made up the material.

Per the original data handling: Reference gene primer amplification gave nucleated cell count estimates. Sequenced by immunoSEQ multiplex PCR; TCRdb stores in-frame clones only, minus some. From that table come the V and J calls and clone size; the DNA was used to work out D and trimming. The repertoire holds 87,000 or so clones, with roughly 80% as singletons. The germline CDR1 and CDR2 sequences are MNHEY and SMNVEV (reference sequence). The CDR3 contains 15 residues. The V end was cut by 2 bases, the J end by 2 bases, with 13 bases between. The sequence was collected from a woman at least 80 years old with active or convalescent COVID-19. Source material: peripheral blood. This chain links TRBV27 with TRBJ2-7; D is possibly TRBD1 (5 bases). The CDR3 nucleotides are TGTGCCAGCAGTTTACAGGGCCAGCCAACCTACGAGCAGTACTTC. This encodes CASSLQGQPTYEQYF.